What follows are 13 T cell receptor beta chains derived from one specimen sequenced in a study of PD-L1 blockade in urothelial cancer. Sequencing was performed with immunoSEQ multiplex PCR; in TCRdb, only in-frame clones are kept and a portion is missing. Seen here are 85,000 to 95,000 clones, roughly nine tenths observed once, and the top ten hold 0.85% to 1%. Time point: pretreatment peripheral blood. Sequenced here: PBMCs, sampled around atezolizumab (anti-PD-L1) treatment. The receptors were gathered from an elderly woman with urothelial cancer.

The table lists this clone with a count of one. The chain joins TRBV27 to TRBJ2-1, with D hard to call. The CDR3 runs 15 residues. Germline V gene sequence: CDR1 MNHEY, CDR2 SMNVEV (reference sequence). Trimming cost V 4 bases and J 5 bases, with 15 bases left between them. This chain's CDR3 is CASSYYPRVNNEQFF. The DNA for the CDR3 is TGTGCCAGCAGTTATTACCCTAGAGTAAACAATGAGCAGTTCTTC.

This chain links TRBV28 with TRBJ2-1; a weak D match, TRBD2 (7 bases). This CDR3 contains 14 residues. Germline CDR1 and CDR2: MDHEN and SYDVKM. The germline V and J ends were trimmed by 3 bases and 7 bases, with 13 bases remaining between them. CDR3 in DNA: TGTGCCAGCAGTTTTGGGGGGAGGGGGAATGAGCAGTTCTTC. Amino acid sequence: CASSFGGRGNEQFF.

This clone was detected only a few times. This chain links TRBV5-5 with TRBJ1-1, with 7 bases identical to TRBD1. CDR3 length equals 15 residues. The germline gives CDR1 SGHKS, CDR2 YYEKEE (reference sequence). The junction had 12 bases not matched to a gene; V was cut back by 4 bases and J by 6 bases. The CDR3 spells CASSAEQGPWAEAFF. CDR3 in DNA: TGTGCCAGCAGCGCCGAACAGGGGCCTTGGGCTGAAGCTTTCTTT.

The V call is TRBV7-3, the J call TRBJ2-2; 8 bases are shared with TRBD1. Germline-derived CDR1 and CDR2 are SGHTA and FQGTGA. This CDR3 comprises 14 residues. V shed 5 bases, J shed 7 bases, and the junction held 6 bases outside the gene matches. The CDR3 spells CASSKDRAGGELFF. The CDR3 bases are TGTGCCAGCAGCAAGGACAGGGCGGGCGGGGAGCTGTTTTTT.

The chain has TRBV27 and TRBJ1-1, with 12 bases that match TRBD1. The CDR3 consists of 15 residues. The V gene's germline CDR1 is MNHEY and CDR2 SMNVEV (reference sequence). Trimming took 5 bases from V and 0 from J; bases not matched to a gene: 1. DNA for the CDR3: TGTGCCAGCAGTGGGGACAGGGGGCTGAACACTGAAGCTTTCTTT. It encodes CASSGDRGLNTEAFF.

V and J are TRBV7-9 and TRBJ2-3; maybe TRBD1 (5 bases). The CDR3 length is 15 residues. The germline gives CDR1 SEHNR, CDR2 FQNEAQ (reference sequence). V lost 3 bases and J 5 bases, leaving 15 bases between the germline ends. The CDR3 is CASSFSAGPGDTQYF. CDR3 in DNA: TGTGCCAGCAGCTTTTCGGCAGGGCCGGGAGATACGCAGTATTTT.

The chain uses TRBV5-4 and TRBJ2-7, with TRBD1 matching over 7 bases. Germline V gene sequence: CDR1 SGHNT, CDR2 YYREEE (reference sequence). The length of the CDR3 is 13 residues. J gave up 5 bases and V 2 bases, and 4 bases lay outside the gene matches. The CDR3 sequence: CASSFGQVNEQYF. CDR3 sequence (DNA): TGTGCCAGCAGCTTTGGACAGGTTAACGAGCAGTACTTC.

The chain couples TRBV6-1 to TRBJ1-2; D unresolved. CDR1 and CDR2 from the germline V gene are MNHNS and SASEGT. The CDR3 totals 13 residues. Deletions cut 2 bases from V and 3 bases from J, with 7 bases between. The DNA for the CDR3 is TGTGCCAGCAGTGAACTCACTCACTATGGCTACACCTTC. Residues: CASSELTHYGYTF.

The chain combines TRBV29-1 with TRBJ2-5; tentatively, D is TRBD2 (5 bases). Germline loops: CDR1 SQVTM, CDR2 ANQGSEA. V lost 3 bases and J 4 bases, leaving 15 bases between the germline ends. The CDR3 sequence is 14 residues long. CDR3 residues: CSVEYGKGRETQYF. The CDR3, as DNA: TGCAGCGTTGAGTACGGGAAAGGGAGAGAGACCCAGTACTTC.

The chain has TRBV15 and TRBJ2-5; 10 bases line up with TRBD1. Germline CDR1 LNHNV, CDR2 YYDKDF (reference sequence). CDR3 length: 15 residues. J was trimmed by 5 bases and V by 4 bases; bases with no gene match: 7. The CDR3 region is CATSKSGQGVETQYF. CDR3 bases: TGTGCCACCAGCAAGTCAGGACAGGGGGTCGAGACCCAGTACTTC.

As to this clone: One junction end does not reproduce the germline sequence, and a read error may be involved. This chain uses TRBV6-5 with TRBJ2-7, with D perhaps matching TRBD2 (5 bases). In germline, CDR1 is MNHEY, CDR2 SVGAGI. The CDR3 has 12 residues. CDR3 protein: CASSSRTGIKFF. Here the CDR3 DNA reads TGTGCCAGCAGTTCGCGGACCGGGATAAAATTCTTC.

The V call is TRBV27, the J call TRBJ2-3; 16 bases line up with TRBD2. The CDR3 covers 18 residues. V lost 3 bases, J lost 3 bases, and 6 bases stayed unmatched. Germline V gene data show CDR1 as MNHEY and CDR2 as SMNVEV (reference sequence). The CDR3 spells CASSFGTSGRAMTDTQYF. The CDR3 bases are TGTGCCAGCAGTTTCGGGACTAGCGGGAGGGCCATGACAGATACGCAGTATTTT.

This rearrangement joins TRBV15 to TRBJ1-5; D not resolved. Trimming took 3 bases from V and 0 from J, leaving 9 bases between them. Germline V gene sequence: CDR1 LNHNV, CDR2 YYDKDF (reference sequence). The CDR3 runs to 15 residues. CDR3 sequence (DNA): TGTGCCACCAGCAGGGAGGTAAATAGCAATCAGCCCCAGCATTTT. Translating gives CATSREVNSNQPQHF.